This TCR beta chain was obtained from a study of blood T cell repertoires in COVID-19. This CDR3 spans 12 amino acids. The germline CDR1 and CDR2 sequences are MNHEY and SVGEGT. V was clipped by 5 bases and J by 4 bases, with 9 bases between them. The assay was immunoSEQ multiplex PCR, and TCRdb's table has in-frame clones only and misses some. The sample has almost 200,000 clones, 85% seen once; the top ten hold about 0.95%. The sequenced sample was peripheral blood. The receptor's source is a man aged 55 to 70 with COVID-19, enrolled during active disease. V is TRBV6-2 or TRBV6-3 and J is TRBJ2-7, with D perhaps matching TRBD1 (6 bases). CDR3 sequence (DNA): TGTGCCAGCAGTAGGACAGCGTACGAGCAGTACTTC. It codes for CASSRTAYEQYF.